This T cell receptor (beta chain) originates from a study of shared clonotypes between healthy human individuals. Looking at the study overall: Used for every donor were three CD4 naive, three CD4 memory, two CD8 naive and one CD8 memory plate.

The assay was immunoSEQ multiplex PCR, and TCRdb's table has in-frame clones only and misses some. Of about 2.3 million clones listed, approximately 95% are singletons. The CDR3 is 16 residues long. Trimming pared 3 bases from V and 5 bases from J, leaving 19 bases between. Germline lookup yields CDR1 SGHNT and CDR2 YYREEE (reference sequence). The chain has TRBV5-4 and TRBJ2-3; D could derive from TRBD1 or TRBD2 (5 bases each). Sample: naive CD4+ T cells from PBMCs. Subset noted: CD45RA+ positively selected. This TCR derives from a man aged 18 to 29 in good health. Some clones in this sample may be carry-over from other donors' samples. CDR3 amino acids: CASSSRDAQGRDTQYF. CDR3 nucleotides: TGTGCCAGCAGCTCACGGGACGCCCAAGGTCGAGATACGCAGTATTTT. Filled out from reference TRBV5-4 and TRBJ2-3, the complete variable domain reads ETGVTQSPTHLIKTRGQQVTLRCSSQSGHNTVSWYQQALGQGPQFIFQYYREEENGRGNFPPRFSGLQFPNYSSELNVNALELDDSALYLCASSSRDAQGRDTQYFGPGTRLTVL.